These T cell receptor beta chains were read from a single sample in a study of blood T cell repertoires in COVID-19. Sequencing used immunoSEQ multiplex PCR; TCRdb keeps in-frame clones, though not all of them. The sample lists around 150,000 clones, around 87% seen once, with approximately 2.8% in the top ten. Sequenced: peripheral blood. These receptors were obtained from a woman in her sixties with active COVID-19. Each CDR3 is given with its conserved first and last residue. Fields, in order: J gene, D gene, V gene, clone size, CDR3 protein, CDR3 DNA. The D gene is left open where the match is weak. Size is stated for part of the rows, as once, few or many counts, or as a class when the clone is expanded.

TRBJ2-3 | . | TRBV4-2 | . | CASSREPLGSTDTQYF | TGTGCCAGCAGCCGAGAACCGCTCGGTAGTACAGATACGCAGTATTTT
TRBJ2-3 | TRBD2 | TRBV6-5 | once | CASSLAGTQYF | TGTGCCAGCAGTCTAGCGGGTACGCAGTATTTT
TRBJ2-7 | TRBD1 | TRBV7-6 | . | CASSADTGAYEQYF | TGTGCCAGCAGTGCGGACACAGGGGCCTACGAGCAGTACTTC
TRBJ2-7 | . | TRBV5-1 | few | CASSLISFKDEQYF | TGCGCCAGCAGCTTGATTAGCTTCAAAGACGAGCAGTACTTC
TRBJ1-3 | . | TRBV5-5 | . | CASSREAVFSGNTIYF | TGTGCCAGCAGTCGGGAGGCCGTTTTCTCTGGAAACACCATATATTTT
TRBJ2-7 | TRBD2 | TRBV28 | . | CASSKGLAGTLGQYF | TGTGCCAGCAGTAAGGGACTAGCGGGTACCTTAGGGCAGTACTTC
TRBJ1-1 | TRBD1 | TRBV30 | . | CAWRPGQGSYMNTEAFF | TGTGCCTGGAGGCCAGGACAGGGCTCCTACATGAACACTGAAGCTTTCTTT
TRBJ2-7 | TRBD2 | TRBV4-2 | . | CASSQVAGAGRYEQYF | TGTGCCAGCAGCCAAGTAGCGGGAGCAGGGAGGTACGAGCAGTACTTC
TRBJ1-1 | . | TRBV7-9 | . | CASSLVGGRGTEAFF | TGTGCCAGCAGCTTAGTCGGGGGGAGGGGCACTGAAGCTTTCTTT
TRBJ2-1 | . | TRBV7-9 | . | CASIPTDTAGFNEQFF | TGTGCCAGCATACCGACCGACACGGCGGGGTTTAATGAGCAGTTCTTC
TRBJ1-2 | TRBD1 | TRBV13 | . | CASSLTYRGLRYGYTF | TGTGCCAGCAGCCTAACCTACAGGGGTCTAAGGTATGGCTACACCTTC
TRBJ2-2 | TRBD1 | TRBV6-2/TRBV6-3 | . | CASRYRGLIGELFF | TGTGCCAGCAGGTACAGGGGGCTAATCGGGGAGCTGTTTTTT
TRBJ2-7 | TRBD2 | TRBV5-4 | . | CASSRGLAGGYEQYF | TGTGCCAGCAGCCGAGGACTAGCGGGAGGGTACGAGCAGTACTTC
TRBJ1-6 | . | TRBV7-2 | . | CASSLVGGSYNSPLHF | TGTGCCAGCAGCTTAGTAGGAGGATCCTATAATTCACCCCTCCACTTT
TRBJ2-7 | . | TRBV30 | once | CAWTEWPGSYEQYF | TGTGCCTGGACCGAATGGCCAGGGTCCTACGAGCAGTACTTC
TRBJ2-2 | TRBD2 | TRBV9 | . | CASSISTSGANTGELFF | TGTGCCAGCAGCATATCGACTAGCGGAGCGAACACCGGGGAGCTGTTTTTT
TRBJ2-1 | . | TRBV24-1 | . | CATQLYNEQFF | TGTGCCACCCAATTGTACAATGAGCAGTTCTTC
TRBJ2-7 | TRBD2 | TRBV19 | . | CASTYVAGSGEQYF | TGTGCCAGTACCTACGTAGCGGGATCAGGGGAGCAGTACTTC
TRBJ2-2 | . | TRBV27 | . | CASSLLRSPLGANTGELFF | TGTGCCAGCAGTTTATTAAGGTCCCCCCTGGGCGCGAACACCGGGGAGCTGTTTTTT
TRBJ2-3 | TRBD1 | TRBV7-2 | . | CASSPRDRVGQNTQYF | TGTGCCAGCAGCCCTAGAGACAGGGTTGGGCAGAATACGCAGTATTTT
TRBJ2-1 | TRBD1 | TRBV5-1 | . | CASSLNRGTGEQFF | TGCGCCAGCAGCTTGAACAGGGGAACGGGTGAGCAGTTCTTC
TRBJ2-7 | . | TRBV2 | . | CASRPTTGVVIVAEQYF | TGTGCCAGCAGACCTACGACGGGGGTCGTGATTGTGGCCGAGCAGTACTTC
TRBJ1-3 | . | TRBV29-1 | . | CSVGTVGNTIYF | TGCAGCGTTGGGACAGTTGGAAACACCATATATTTT
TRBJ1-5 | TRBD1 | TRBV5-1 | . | CASSLMTGTNQPQHF | TGCGCCAGCAGCTTGATGACAGGGACTAATCAGCCCCAGCATTTT
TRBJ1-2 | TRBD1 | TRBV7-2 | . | CASSARDRGNYGYTF | TGTGCCAGCAGCGCCCGGGACAGGGGTAACTATGGCTACACCTTC
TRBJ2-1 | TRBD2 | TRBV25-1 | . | CASSAFLAGSYNEQFF | TGTGCCAGCAGTGCGTTCCTAGCGGGGAGTTACAATGAGCAGTTCTTC